Following are 30 T cell receptor beta chains from one sample sequenced in a study of cytomegalovirus exposure and HLA in healthy donors. It was with 60 Vbeta and 13 Jbeta primers that the PCR ran. Assay: immunoSEQ multiplex PCR; the TCRdb copy retains only in-frame clones and omits some. The repertoire holds about 96,000 clones, about four fifths seen once, with around 14% in the top ten. Sequences were obtained from PBMCs. Receptors were obtained from a woman in her 70s in good health and CMV-seropositive.

The rearrangement uses TRBV18 and TRBJ1-4; D unclear. The V and J ends lost 11 bases and 4 bases respectively, with 17 bases between them. Germline CDR1 KGHSH, CDR2 LQKENI. There are 14 residues in the CDR3. The CDR3 region has the DNA TGTGCCTCCGCGGGGAGTTGGCGTAATGAAAAACTGTTTTTT. It translates to CASAGSWRNEKLFF.

The chain has TRBV19 and TRBJ2-2; possible D gene TRBD1, 5 bases. Trimming took 11 bases from V and 6 from J, leaving 7 bases between them. Germline V gives CDR1 LNHDA, CDR2 SQIVND (reference sequence). The CDR3 spans 10 residues. This chain's CDR3 is CASGPGELFF. In DNA form, the CDR3 reads TGTGCCTCAGGGCCCGGGGAGCTGTTTTTT.

The chain combines TRBV27 with TRBJ2-3, with 7 nucleotides matching TRBD2. V lost 8 bases and J lost 3; bases outside the gene matches: 14. Germline lookup yields CDR1 MNHEY and CDR2 SMNVEV (reference sequence). The CDR3 runs 16 residues. For the CDR3, the DNA is TGTGCCAGCGCTACGATCGGGGGGTGGAAAACAGATACGCAGTATTTT. This gives the protein CASATIGGWKTDTQYF.

This clone showed up just a few times. This rearrangement joins TRBV13 to TRBJ2-1; 11 bases are a match to TRBD2. Germline V CDR1 and CDR2: PRHDT, FYEKMQ (reference sequence). The CDR3 consists of 17 residues. The J segment lost 5 bases and the V segment lost 5 bases, leaving 11 bases of the junction unmatched. The CDR3 reads CASSPPRRLAGNNEQFF. Here the CDR3 DNA reads TGTGCCAGCAGCCCCCCCCGCAGACTAGCGGGAAACAATGAGCAGTTCTTC. The entire variable domain, with the rest obtained from reference TRBV13 and TRBJ2-1, is as follows: AAGVIQSPRHLIKEKRETATLKCYPIPRHDTVYWYQQGPGQDPQFLISFYEKMQSDKGSIPDRFSAQQFSDYHSELNMSSLELGDSALYFCASSPPRRLAGNNEQFFGPGTRLTVL.

The chain recombines TRBV5-1 with TRBJ2-6; the D gene is possibly TRBD1 (5 bases). This CDR3 comprises 17 residues. Germline assignment: CDR1 SGHRS and CDR2 YFSETQ. V was shortened by 3 bases and J by 0 bases, with 13 bases between the two germline ends. In DNA, the CDR3 is TGCGCCAGCAGCTCCTGGGCAGACAGCTCTGGGGCCAACGTCCTGACTTTC. Translating it yields CASSSWADSSGANVLTF.

The chain links TRBV7-2 to TRBJ1-3; D call uncertain. This CDR3 is 14 amino acids long. With 5 bases removed from V and 4 bases from J, the gap between germline ends came to 12 bases. The germline V gene encodes CDR1 SGHTA and CDR2 FQGNSA. The CDR3 reads CASSPVTPGNTIYF. The CDR3 DNA follows: TGTGCCAGCAGCCCCGTCACTCCCGGAAACACCATATATTTT.

The genes are TRBV6-5 and TRBJ2-2; D is ambiguous. The germline V gene has CDR1 MNHEY and CDR2 SVGAGI. CDR3 length: 12 residues. The V gene lost 3 bases and the J gene lost 4 bases, with 3 bases spanning the gap. The CDR3 nucleotides read TGTGCCAGCAGTTATCTCACCGGGGAGCTGTTTTTT. Translating gives CASSYLTGELFF.

This chain joins TRBV5-8 and TRBJ1-1, with D hard to call. The CDR3 runs 18 residues. Germline CDR1 and CDR2: SGHTS and YDEGEE. The germline V and J ends were trimmed by 1 base and 2 bases, with 21 bases remaining between them. The CDR3 region has the DNA TGTGCCAGCAGCTTGAAATGGCGGATTGGAGGTTTTAACACTGAAGCTTTCTTT. Its protein is CASSLKWRIGGFNTEAFF.

This chain joins TRBV14 and TRBJ2-3, with no clear D. The CDR3 is 15 residues long. The germline V gene encodes CDR1 SGHDN and CDR2 FVKESK. Trimming pared 4 bases from V and 0 bases from J, leaving 11 bases between. The DNA of the CDR3 is TGTGCCAGCAGCCCCCGACTTGATAGCACAGATACGCAGTATTTT. Translated, it gives CASSPRLDSTDTQYF. Combining the CDR3 with reference TRBV14 and TRBJ2-3 gives the whole variable domain EAGVTQFPSHSVIEKGQTVTLRCDPISGHDNLYWYRRVMGKEIKFLLHFVKESKQDESGMPNNRFLAERTGGTYSTLKVQPAELEDSGVYFCASSPRLDSTDTQYFGPGTRLTVL.

The sample holds many counts of this clone. This CDR3 reads CASSYLFGGDEKLFF. The CDR3 bases are TGTGCCAGCAGTTACTTGTTCGGAGGGGATGAAAAACTGTTTTTT. The chain is built from TRBV6-5 and TRBJ1-4; D is perhaps TRBD1 (5 bases). CDR3 length equals 15 residues. The germline CDR1 and CDR2 sequences are MNHEY and SVGAGI. Trimming pared 1 base from V and 6 bases from J, leaving 12 bases between.

This clone was counted only a few times. The genes are TRBV5-1 and TRBJ2-7; D ambiguous. Germline V lookup: CDR1 SGHRS, CDR2 YFSETQ. The V gene lost 6 bases and the J gene lost 0 bases, with 13 bases spanning the gap. The CDR3 length is 14 residues. Here the CDR3 reads CASKAGLSSYEQYF. Written as DNA, the CDR3 is TGCGCCAGCAAAGCAGGCCTGAGCTCCTACGAGCAGTACTTC. The whole variable domain, remainder taken from reference TRBV5-1 and TRBJ2-7, is KAGVTQTPRYLIKTRGQQVTLSCSPISGHRSVSWYQQTPGQGLQFLFEYFSETQRNKGNFPGRFSGRQFSNSRSEMNVSTLELGDSALYLCASKAGLSSYEQYFGPGTRLTVT.

The genes are TRBV28 and TRBJ1-2; D unresolved. Deletions cut 6 bases from V and 1 base from J, with 24 bases between. This CDR3 is 18 amino acids long. The germline gives CDR1 MDHEN, CDR2 SYDVKM. The DNA of the CDR3 is TGTGCCAGCAGCTTTAAGGGAGTTGCCAAGTCTATTAACTATGGCTACACCTTC. Translated: CASSFKGVAKSINYGYTF.

This clone appeared once. The gene calls are TRBV6-6 and TRBJ2-3; perhaps TRBD2 as D (5 bases). V gave up 8 bases and J gave up 2 bases, with 17 bases separating them. Germline V gives CDR1 MNHNY, CDR2 SVGAGI (reference sequence). This CDR3 is 15 amino acids long. CDR3 nucleotides: TGTGCCAGCGAGCCCCATGAGGGTCCCACAGATACGCAGTATTTT. Protein: CASEPHEGPTDTQYF.

The chain has TRBV6-1 and TRBJ2-1; 7 nucleotides match TRBD2. After removal of 7 bases from V and 9 bases from J, the junction contained 6 bases not matched to a gene. The CDR3 has 12 amino acids. The germline CDR1 and CDR2 sequences are MNHNS and SASEGT. CDR3 in amino acids: CASTAGVSEQFF. The CDR3 DNA is TGTGCCAGCACGGCGGGAGTTAGTGAGCAGTTCTTC.

This clone was seen more than once but under ten times. The chain carries TRBV27 and TRBJ2-7; D ambiguous. Trimming shortened V by 4 bases and J by 0 bases, and 10 bases separated the two germline ends. This CDR3 is 14 amino acids long. The germline V gene encodes CDR1 MNHEY and CDR2 SMNVEV (reference sequence). Here the CDR3 DNA reads TGTGCCAGCAGTTCACTGAGGAGCTCCTACGAGCAGTACTTC. Encoded protein: CASSSLRSSYEQYF.

V is TRBV18 and J is TRBJ1-4, with D perhaps matching TRBD1 (5 bases). CDR3 length equals 13 residues. Germline assignment: CDR1 KGHSH and CDR2 LQKENI. Trimming stripped 6 bases from V and 8 bases from J, with 13 bases between. CDR3 amino acids: CASSPRTLEKLFF. As DNA, the CDR3 is TGTGCCAGCTCCCCCCGGACACTGGAAAAACTGTTTTTT.

The V call is TRBV9, the J call TRBJ1-1; D may be TRBD1 (5 bases). The V gene's germline CDR1 is SGDLS and CDR2 YYNGEE. The CDR3 consists of 14 residues. V shed 2 bases and J shed 5 bases, with 13 bases lying between them. CDR3 nucleotide sequence: TGTGCCAGCAGCGTCATCACAGGTAGTACTGAAGCTTTCTTT. Protein: CASSVITGSTEAFF.

V gene TRBV19 combines with J gene TRBJ2-7, with a weak D call TRBD1 (5 bases). The germline V and J ends were trimmed by 3 bases and 3 bases, with 15 bases remaining between them. The CDR3 runs to 15 residues. Germline lookup yields CDR1 LNHDA and CDR2 SQIVND (reference sequence). DNA of the CDR3: TGTGCCAGTAGTATTGGGGCAGGGTCTCGCTACGAGCAGTACTTC. Residues: CASSIGAGSRYEQYF.

The rearrangement joins TRBV5-6 to TRBJ2-5, with a weak D call TRBD1 (6 bases). This CDR3 has 14 residues. Germline values: CDR1 SGHDT, CDR2 YYEEEE. Trimming removed 3 bases from V and 0 bases from J, with 9 bases in between. CDR3 residues: CASSSGTHQETQYF. CDR3 coding DNA: TGTGCCAGCAGCTCTGGGACACACCAAGAGACCCAGTACTTC.

This clone appeared a few times. This chain uses TRBV7-3 with TRBJ2-1, with 7 bases matching TRBD1. CDR1 SGHTA and CDR2 FQGTGA come from the germline V gene. Trimming at V came to 4 bases and at J to 8 bases, leaving 11 bases not matched to a gene. The CDR3 loop spans 15 amino acids. The CDR3 reads CASSSSRGRGDEQFF. The CDR3 nucleotides are TGTGCCAGCAGCTCGTCGAGGGGGCGAGGGGATGAGCAGTTCTTC.

This clone occurred once. The chain recombines TRBV5-5 with TRBJ2-7; the D gene is possibly TRBD1 (6 bases). CDR1 is SGHKS, CDR2 YYEKEE, per germline (reference sequence). The CDR3 extends over 14 amino acids. The V end was cut by 0 bases, the J end by 2 bases, with 9 bases between. As DNA, the CDR3 is TGTGCCAGCAGCTTGGCCGGACAGACCTACGAGCAGTACTTC. Its translation is CASSLAGQTYEQYF.

The chain couples TRBV7-6 to TRBJ1-1, with a weak D call TRBD1 (5 bases). The CDR3 contains 15 residues. Germline assignment: CDR1 SGHVS and CDR2 FNYEAQ. V dropped 5 bases and J dropped 5 bases, with 18 bases sitting between them. In DNA, the CDR3 is TGTGCCAGCAGCCCAGTGAACGGGGGTATGACTGAAGCTTTCTTT. As protein: CASSPVNGGMTEAFF.

DNA for the CDR3: TGTGCCAGCAGCTCAGGGGAAGAGACCCAGTACTTC. It specifies CASSSGEETQYF. The chain uses TRBV11-3 and TRBJ2-5; the D gene is possibly TRBD1 (6 bases). Germline V gene data show CDR1 as SGHNT and CDR2 as YENEEA. V was cut by 4 bases and J by 3 bases, with 6 bases left in between. The CDR3 has 12 residues.

V usage is TRBV6-1 and J usage is TRBJ2-5; 7 bases are shared with TRBD1. This CDR3 has 14 residues. The germline V gene has CDR1 MNHNS and CDR2 SASEGT. After removal of 4 bases from V and 4 bases from J, the junction contained 6 bases not matched to a gene. The CDR3 is CASSGPTGRETQYF. Written as DNA, the CDR3 is TGTGCCAGCAGTGGGCCGACAGGGAGAGAGACCCAGTACTTC.

This rearrangement joins TRBV11-2 to TRBJ2-2; 14 bases agree with TRBD2. Germline lookup yields CDR1 SGHAT and CDR2 FQNNGV. The length of the CDR3 is 15 residues. Trimming removed 2 bases from V and 8 bases from J; junction bases left unmatched: 1. Written as DNA, the CDR3 is TGTGCCAGCAGCTTAAGGACTAGCGGGAGGGGGGAGCTGTTTTTT. Its protein product is CASSLRTSGRGELFF. Full variable domain (remainder filled in from reference TRBV11-2 and TRBJ2-2): EAGVAQSPRYKIIEKRQSVAFWCNPISGHATLYWYQQILGQGPKLLIQFQNNGVVDDSQLPKDRFSAERLKGVDSTLKIQPAKLEDSAVYLCASSLRTSGRGELFFGEGSRLTVL.

V is TRBV15 and J is TRBJ2-7, with D unresolved. Trimming left V 3 bases short and J 6 bases short, with 9 bases between. The CDR3 loop spans 12 amino acids. Germline V gene sequence: CDR1 LNHNV, CDR2 YYDKDF (reference sequence). CDR3 in DNA: TGTGCCACCAGCAGGCCCCCCAGCGAGCAGTACTTC. Residues: CATSRPPSEQYF. The full variable domain, rest sourced from reference TRBV15 and TRBJ2-7, is DAMVIQNPRYQVTQFGKPVTLSCSQTLNHNVMYWYQQKSSQAPKLLFHYYDKDFNNEADTPDNFQSRRPNTSFCFLDIRSPGLGDTAMYLCATSRPPSEQYFGPGTRLTVT.

The V call is TRBV7-9, the J call TRBJ2-1; the match to TRBD1 covers 7 bases. CDR1 and CDR2 from the germline V gene are SEHNR and FQNEAQ (reference sequence). After removal of 6 bases from V and 3 bases from J, the junction contained 11 bases not matched to a gene. This CDR3 region has 16 residues. This CDR3 reads CASRPKQGKGYNEQFF. CDR3 nucleotides: TGTGCCAGCAGACCCAAACAGGGGAAGGGCTACAATGAGCAGTTCTTC.

The chain recombines TRBV30 with TRBJ1-2; D gene unclear. There are 14 residues in the CDR3. CDR1 is GTSNPN, CDR2 SVGIG, per germline (reference sequence). V lost 0 bases, J lost 4 bases, and 12 bases lay in between. The CDR3: CAWSVNWASYGYTF. The CDR3 nucleotides are TGTGCCTGGAGTGTAAATTGGGCCTCCTATGGCTACACCTTC.

The CDR3 sequence: CASSKFQTSGRAVTGELFF. The CDR3 DNA is TGTGCCAGCAGCAAATTTCAGACTAGCGGGAGAGCTGTCACCGGGGAGCTGTTTTTT. The rearrangement links TRBV21-1 to TRBJ2-2; the table's D call, TRBD2, has no DNA check behind it. TRBV21-1 is a pseudogene segment. CDR3 length equals 19 residues.

The chain uses TRBV5-1 and TRBJ2-7, with 10 bases matching TRBD1. The germline gives CDR1 SGHRS, CDR2 YFSETQ. This CDR3 region has 15 residues. J lost 3 bases, V lost 4 bases, and 7 bases had no gene match. The CDR3 DNA reads TGCGCCAGCAGCCCCTGGGACAGGGGATACTACGAGCAGTACTTC. It encodes CASSPWDRGYYEQYF.